These T cell receptor beta chains were read from a single sample in a study of T cells in Graves' hyperthyroidism and ophthalmopathy. TCRdb reanalysed the multiplex PCR reads using MiXCR and keeps one entry per CDR3 protein. The sample has approximately 700,000 distinct CDR3 sequences, approximately 16% seen once. Sequencing input: blood. All receptors come from a man younger than 35 with Graves' hyperthyroidism. Both conserved end residues are part of each CDR3. The D gene is left open where the match is weak. Rows may omit the clone size; those that give it use once, few, many or a size class.

clone size	D gene	V gene	CDR3 length	J gene	CDR3 protein	CDR3 DNA
many	TRBD2	TRBV28	17	TRBJ2-1	CASIPPGPSGDYNEQFF	TGTGCCAGCATCCCACCCGGGCCTAGCGGGGACTACAATGAGCAGTTCTTC
NA	NA	TRBV7-9	16	TRBJ2-7	CASSLDTSTSSYEQYF	TGTGCCAGCAGCTTAGATACTAGCACTAGCTCCTACGAGCAGTACTTC
few	TRBD2	TRBV19	15	TRBJ2-3	CASSMKGLAADTQYF	TGTGCCAGTAGTATGAAGGGACTAGCCGCAGATACGCAGTATTTT
few	NA	TRBV9	13	TRBJ2-1	CASSVGYRNEQFF	TGTGCCAGCAGCGTAGGATATAGAAATGAGCAGTTCTTC
many	NA	TRBV28	14	TRBJ2-7	CASSLSPSSYEQYF	TGTGCCAGCAGTTTATCCCCTAGCTCCTACGAGCAGTACTTC
many	NA	TRBV11-1	15	TRBJ2-2	CASSSGTVHTGELFF	TGTGCCAGCAGCTCCGGGACGGTCCACACCGGGGAGCTGTTTTTT
many	NA	TRBV11-3	15	TRBJ2-5	CASSLGQHWQETQYF	TGTGCCAGCAGCTTGGGGCAACATTGGCAAGAGACCCAGTACTTC
NA	TRBD2	TRBV9	15	TRBJ2-7	CASSPLTSGLYEQYF	TGTGCCAGCAGCCCCCTGACTAGCGGGCTGTACGAGCAGTACTTC
NA	NA	TRBV4-1	13	TRBJ2-4	CASSQVGSSIQYF	TGCGCCAGCAGCCAAGTTGGATCCTCCATTCAGTACTTC
few	TRBD2	TRBV4-1	16	TRBJ2-3	CASSQRLAGSTDTQYF	TGCGCCAGCAGCCAAAGGCTAGCGGGCAGCACAGATACGCAGTATTTT
NA	NA	TRBV11-2	14	TRBJ2-6	CAQATNSEANVLTF	TGTGCCCAGGCCACTAACTCTGAGGCCAACGTCCTGACTTTC
few	TRBD1	TRBV6-6	13	TRBJ2-1	CASSYSQGDAQFF	TGTGCCAGCAGTTACTCACAGGGGGATGCGCAGTTCTTC
few	NA	TRBV29-1	15	TRBJ2-1	CSVGVGGHTSNEQFF	TGCAGCGTGGGGGTCGGGGGGCATACTTCCAATGAGCAGTTCTTC
NA	NA	TRBV12-3/TRBV12-4	15	TRBJ2-2	CASSPLGQEGGELFF	TGTGCCAGCAGCCCCTTAGGACAGGAGGGCGGGGAGCTGTTTTTT
NA	NA	TRBV9	14	TRBJ2-7	CASSVVGGAGEQYF	TGTGCCAGCAGCGTTGTTGGGGGGGCAGGGGAGCAGTACTTC
few	TRBD2	TRBV13	16	TRBJ2-1	CASSLGFSGSVDEQFF	TGTGCCAGCAGCTTAGGGTTTAGCGGGAGTGTAGATGAGCAGTTCTTC
NA	NA	TRBV6-4	13	TRBJ2-3	CASSEEPTSTQYF	TGTGCCAGCAGTGAAGAGCCAACCAGTACGCAGTATTTT
few	TRBD1	TRBV13	15	TRBJ1-2	CASSLKGQGASGYTF	TGTGCCAGCAGCTTAAAGGGACAGGGGGCTTCTGGCTACACCTTC
once	TRBD1	TRBV6-2/TRBV6-3	16	TRBJ2-2	CASSRPRQGPTGELFF	TGTGCCAGCAGTAGACCAAGACAGGGGCCCACCGGGGAGCTGTTTTTT
many	NA	TRBV29-1	12	TRBJ2-1	CSVGGLANEQFF	TGCAGCGTCGGGGGCCTCGCTAATGAGCAGTTCTTC
many	TRBD1	TRBV10-3	18	TRBJ2-3	CAISAGTDIKHSTDTQYF	TGTGCCATCAGCGCCGGGACAGATATCAAACACAGCACAGATACGCAGTATTTT
NA	NA	TRBV6-1	14	TRBJ2-5	CASRPRDLVETQYF	TGTGCCAGCAGACCCCGGGACCTCGTGGAGACCCAGTACTTC